Each of the 26 T cell receptor beta chains below was sequenced from the same sample in a study of blood T cell repertoires in COVID-19. Generated by immunoSEQ multiplex PCR, the TCRdb table keeps only in-frame clones and is missing some. The table has 350,000 to 450,000 clones, 75% to 90% seen once. Sequences were obtained from peripheral blood. Receptors were obtained from a woman under 30 with acute or convalescent COVID-19.

This chain links TRBV5-1 with TRBJ1-5, with TRBD1 as a possible D gene (6 bases). V gave up 2 bases and J gave up 3 bases, with 15 bases separating them. Germline CDR1 is SGHRS and CDR2 is YFSETQ. There are 16 residues in the CDR3. CDR3 bases: TGCGCCAGCAGCTTACCAGGGGCCGGGTACAATCAGCCCCAGCATTTT. This codes for CASSLPGAGYNQPQHF.

The chain recombines TRBV15 with TRBJ2-3; D is undetermined. The CDR3 length is 13 residues. Trimming left V 0 bases short and J 5 bases short, with 6 bases between. In germline, CDR1 is LNHNV, CDR2 YYDKDF (reference sequence). The CDR3 is CATSRDFRDTQYF. CDR3 nucleotides: TGTGCCACCAGCAGAGATTTTCGAGATACGCAGTATTTT.

The V and J genes are TRBV28 and TRBJ1-2; TRBD1 matches at 8 bases. The J segment lost 7 bases and the V segment lost 7 bases, leaving 11 bases of the junction unmatched. CDR1 is MDHEN, CDR2 SYDVKM, per germline. The CDR3 runs to 14 residues. For the CDR3, the DNA is TGTGCCAGCACCTCAGGGGGCGCGGCAAGTGGCTACACCTTC. Its translation is CASTSGGAASGYTF.

The CDR3 coding sequence is TGTGCCAGCAGCTTACTGGGGGGAGGCGTGGGTGAGCAGTTCTTC. Translated: CASSLLGGGVGEQFF. The V and J genes are TRBV7-2 and TRBJ2-1; a possible D gene is TRBD2 (6 bases). Germline V lookup: CDR1 SGHTA, CDR2 FQGNSA. Trimming left V 2 bases short and J 9 bases short, with 17 bases between. This CDR3 has 15 amino acids.

The chain combines TRBV5-1 with TRBJ2-3, with D perhaps matching TRBD2 (5 bases). CDR3 length: 14 residues. V was trimmed by 7 bases and J by 5 bases, leaving 17 bases between them. CDR1 is SGHRS, CDR2 YFSETQ, per germline. CDR3 region: CASHRDVGKDTQYF. Written as DNA, the CDR3 is TGCGCCAGCCATCGGGATGTGGGGAAAGATACGCAGTATTTT.

The chain employs TRBV19 and TRBJ1-4, with 9 positions matching TRBD1. The CDR3 loop spans 15 amino acids. Germline trimming cut 5 bases from V and 2 bases from J; bases unmatched to any gene: 3. Germline V gives CDR1 LNHDA, CDR2 SQIVND (reference sequence). The CDR3 nucleotides are TGTGCCAGTAGTGCACAGGGGGCTACTAATGAAAAACTGTTTTTT. Translation gives CASSAQGATNEKLFF.

This clone has just one count. V gene TRBV20-1 combines with J gene TRBJ1-6, with TRBD1 identical over 10 bases. The CDR3 spans 15 residues. The germline CDR1 and CDR2 sequences are DFQATT and SNEGSKA (reference sequence). The V and J ends lost 3 bases and 9 bases, in that order; junction bases with no gene match: 8. The CDR3 sequence is CSASGDRGTISPLHF. CDR3 nucleotides: TGCAGTGCTAGTGGGGACAGGGGAACGATTTCACCCCTCCACTTT.

The chain combines TRBV2 with TRBJ1-1, with 11 bases matching TRBD1. The CDR3 runs to 13 residues. Germline CDR1 SNHLY, CDR2 FYNNEI. Trimming took 10 bases from V and 5 from J; bases not matched to a gene: 6. CDR3 DNA: TGTGCCAACCTTGGACAGGGGGCGACTGAAGCTTTCTTT. Translating it yields CANLGQGATEAFF.

V is TRBV2 and J is TRBJ1-2; TRBD1 matches at 9 bases. The CDR3 has 14 amino acids. Germline V gives CDR1 SNHLY, CDR2 FYNNEI. The V segment lost 7 bases and the J segment 1 base; nucleotides outside the gene matches: 4. CDR3 in amino acids: CASTGTGINYGYTF. The CDR3 coding sequence is TGTGCCAGCACCGGGACAGGGATTAACTATGGCTACACCTTC.

This chain links TRBV5-3 with TRBJ1-5; TRBD1 matches at 10 bases. TRBV5-3 belongs to the ORF category, with a function that is uncertain. Trimming at V came to 4 bases and at J to 5 bases, leaving 15 bases not matched to a gene. The CDR3 covers 18 residues. The chain's CDR3 is CARSHENRDRGLHQPQHF. CDR3 in DNA: TGTGCCAGAAGCCACGAGAACCGGGACAGGGGTTTGCATCAGCCCCAGCATTTT.

The rearrangement links TRBV7-9 to TRBJ1-5, with D unresolved. Trimming stripped 4 bases from V and 5 bases from J, with 18 bases between. Germline V gene lookup returns CDR1 SEHNR and CDR2 FQNEAQ (reference sequence). CDR3 length: 16 amino acids. The CDR3 DNA reads TGTGCCAGCAGCTCTGTAGAGGGAAGTGCGGATCAGCCCCAGCATTTT. It is translated as CASSSVEGSADQPQHF. Together with reference TRBV7-9 and TRBJ1-5, the CDR3 gives the full variable domain: DTGVSQNPRHKITKRGQNVTFRCDPISEHNRLYWYRQTLGQGPEFLTYFQNEAQLEKSRLLSDRFSAERPKGSFSTLEIQRTEQGDSAMYLCASSSVEGSADQPQHFGDGTRLSIL.

This chain connects TRBV9 to TRBJ2-5; 7 bases align to TRBD2. V lost 0 bases and J lost 5; bases outside the gene matches: 4. The CDR3 has 14 residues. Germline V lookup: CDR1 SGDLS, CDR2 YYNGEE. The CDR3 region has the DNA TGTGCCAGCAGCGTAGGGACTAGTGTTGAGACCCAGTACTTC. Its protein product is CASSVGTSVETQYF. Supplemented by reference TRBV9 and TRBJ2-5, the full variable domain reads DSGVTQTPKHLITATGQRVTLRCSPRSGDLSVYWYQQSLDQGLQFLIQYYNGEERAKGNILERFSAQQFPDLHSELNLSSLELGDSALYFCASSVGTSVETQYFGPGTRLLVL.

The gene calls are TRBV25-1 and TRBJ2-3, with D possibly TRBD2 on 6 matching bases. Looked up from germline, CDR1 is MGHDK and CDR2 is SYGVNS. The ends were cut back, 4 bases at V and 6 bases at J, with 14 bases in the middle. This CDR3 is built from 14 residues. The CDR3 region is CASSGVTSLDTQYF. Written as DNA, the CDR3 is TGTGCCAGCAGTGGGGTCACTAGCTTGGATACGCAGTATTTT.

V and J are TRBV2 and TRBJ1-3, with D tentatively TRBD1 (5 bases). The CDR3 spans 13 residues. Trimming pared 6 bases from V and 2 bases from J, leaving 8 bases between. Germline loops: CDR1 SNHLY, CDR2 FYNNEI. CDR3 DNA: TGTGCCAGCAGACAGGACACTGGAAACACCATATATTTT. Translating gives CASRQDTGNTIYF.

This chain links TRBV30 with TRBJ2-7; D unresolved. Germline loops: CDR1 GTSNPN, CDR2 SVGIG (reference sequence). V was cut by 1 base and J by 12 bases, with 16 bases left in between. This CDR3 contains 12 residues. CDR3 DNA sequence: TGTGCCTGGAGTGCCGGTTCTCTTCTTCGGTACTTC. Amino acid sequence: CAWSAGSLLRYF. The full variable domain, completed using reference TRBV30 and TRBJ2-7, is SQTIHQWPATLVQPVGSPLSLECTVEGTSNPNLYWYRQAAGRGLQLLFYSVGIGQISSEVPQNLSASRPQDRQFILSSKKLLLSDSGFYLCAWSAGSLLRYFGPGTRLTVT.

The chain recombines TRBV6-5 with TRBJ1-2; D possibly corresponds to TRBD1 (5 bases). CDR1 is MNHEY and CDR2 is SVGAGI in the germline V gene. The germline V and J ends were trimmed by 2 bases and 8 bases, with 15 bases remaining between them. There are 14 residues in the CDR3. DNA of the CDR3: TGTGCCAGCAGTTACATGCAGGGCTTGGAAGGCTACACCTTC. This codes for CASSYMQGLEGYTF.

This rearrangement joins TRBV2 to TRBJ1-2; TRBD1 might be the D (5 bases). This CDR3 spans 13 amino acids. Germline CDR1 and CDR2: SNHLY and FYNNEI. The germline V and J ends were trimmed by 3 bases and 4 bases, with 9 bases remaining between them. CDR3 amino acids: CASSEQGSYGYTF. CDR3 nucleotide sequence: TGTGCCAGCAGTGAGCAGGGTTCCTATGGCTACACCTTC.

The gene calls are TRBV5-6 and TRBJ2-7, with 14 bases identical to TRBD2. J was trimmed by 3 bases and V by 2 bases; bases with no gene match: 10. Germline CDR1 reads SGHDT; CDR2 reads YYEEEE. The CDR3 has 18 amino acids. The CDR3 sequence: CASSFPAGTSGGVYEQYF. The CDR3 DNA reads TGTGCCAGCAGCTTCCCAGCCGGGACTAGCGGGGGAGTCTACGAGCAGTACTTC.

This chain uses TRBV11-2 with TRBJ2-1; 9 bases are a match to TRBD2. Germline CDR1 SGHAT, CDR2 FQNNGV. With 5 bases clipped from V and 9 bases from J, the junction kept 5 bases outside the gene matches. This CDR3 contains 13 residues. The chain's CDR3 is CASSQTGLAEQFF. Written as DNA, the CDR3 is TGTGCCAGCAGCCAGACGGGACTAGCTGAGCAGTTCTTC.

This sequence joins TRBV2 and TRBJ1-3; 9 bases match TRBD1. The trim removed 7 bases at V and 0 bases at J, leaving 10 bases unmatched. CDR1 SNHLY and CDR2 FYNNEI come from the germline V gene. This CDR3 contains 17 residues. The CDR3 DNA is TGTGCCAGCACCGACGGGACAGGGTATTACTCTGGAAACACCATATATTTT. Translating gives CASTDGTGYYSGNTIYF.

The chain joins TRBV10-3 to TRBJ2-1, with TRBD2 as a possible D gene (5 bases). Germline V CDR1 and CDR2: ENHRY, SYGVKD. This CDR3 is 15 amino acids long. Trimming left V 8 bases short and J 0 bases short, with 14 bases between. The CDR3 reads CAILSPGGSYNEQFF. DNA of the CDR3: TGTGCCATCCTGAGCCCTGGAGGCTCCTACAATGAGCAGTTCTTC.

The V call is TRBV2, the J call TRBJ2-2; 9 bases match TRBD1. V shed 8 bases and J 7 bases; nucleotides not matched to a gene: 2. Germline CDR1 and CDR2: SNHLY and FYNNEI. The CDR3 length is 12 residues. The CDR3 loop is CASGQGFGELFF. CDR3 DNA sequence: TGTGCCAGCGGACAGGGGTTCGGGGAGCTGTTTTTT.

The chain has TRBV6-6 and TRBJ2-7; possibly TRBD2 for D (5 bases). This CDR3 has 16 residues. V lost 6 bases and J lost 5, with 23 bases in between. CDR1 is MNHNY and CDR2 is SVGAGI in the germline V gene (reference sequence). CDR3 residues: CASSLLAPGGVNEQYF. In nucleotides, the CDR3 is TGTGCCAGCAGCCTTTTGGCTCCCGGAGGAGTTAACGAGCAGTACTTC.

In DNA, the CDR3 is TGTGCCAGCAGCCCACTGCTAGCGGGGATGGACGAGCAGTACTTC. It translates to CASSPLLAGMDEQYF. The chain joins TRBV14 to TRBJ2-7, with 9 bases identical to TRBD2. V trimming: 4 bases; J trimming: 5 bases; junction bases outside the gene matches: 9. This CDR3 spans 15 amino acids. Germline CDR1 is SGHDN and CDR2 is FVKESK.

The chain combines TRBV28 with TRBJ2-7; maybe TRBD2 (5 bases). There are 11 residues in the CDR3. Germline loops: CDR1 MDHEN, CDR2 SYDVKM. The V end lost 8 bases, the J end lost 6 bases, and 11 bases lay between the germline ends. CDR3: CASGKAGEQYF. CDR3 coding DNA: TGTGCCAGCGGAAAGGCGGGCGAGCAGTACTTC.

The CDR3 reads CASSSLETQHF. The DNA of the CDR3 is TGTGCCAGCAGTAGCCTTGAAACCCAGCATTTT. The V call is TRBV2, the J call TRBJ1-5; D ambiguous. Germline V gives CDR1 SNHLY, CDR2 FYNNEI. This CDR3 spans 11 amino acids. With 5 bases removed from V and 11 bases from J, the gap between germline ends came to 10 bases.